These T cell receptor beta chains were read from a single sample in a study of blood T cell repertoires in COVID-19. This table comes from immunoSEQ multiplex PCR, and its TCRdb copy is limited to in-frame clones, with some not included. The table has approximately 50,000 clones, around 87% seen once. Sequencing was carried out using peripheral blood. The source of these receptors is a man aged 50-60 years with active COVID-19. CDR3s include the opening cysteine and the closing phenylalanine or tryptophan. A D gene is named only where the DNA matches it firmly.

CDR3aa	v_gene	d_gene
CASSQDVLTGGSNNEQFF	TRBV3-1/TRBV3-2	TRBD1
CAIPGGSRGGYTF	TRBV21-1	.
CASSRGRNPASRGEKLFF	TRBV28	.
CASSYDRGRANQPQHF	TRBV6-2/TRBV6-3	TRBD1
CASSWTTGTGTLGGQPQHF	TRBV7-2	TRBD1
CASSDSVGGEVNEQFF	TRBV2	TRBD2
CASQLQGVYSGNTIYF	TRBV13	.
CASRNGQGEGYTF	TRBV6-4	TRBD1
CAWSELGIGRRNEQFF	TRBV30	TRBD2
CASSAGQVGNQPQHF	TRBV7-9	TRBD1
CASRSSGAGENEQFF	TRBV19	TRBD2
CASSQGTSGRVADTQYF	TRBV5-4	TRBD2
CASSRAGFTEAFF	TRBV6-2/TRBV6-3	.
CASSQAGSSYNEQFF	TRBV3-1/TRBV3-2	.
CASSRIPRDIRYEQYF	TRBV4-3	.
CASSLLRGHEKLFF	TRBV27	.
CASSLDPSSYEQYF	TRBV5-6	.
CAWSLDPEQRHF	TRBV30	.
CASSLGQGAEKTQYF	TRBV5-8	TRBD1
CAGATSGRAWAGELFF	TRBV5-8	TRBD2
CASSLTGAETQYF	TRBV4-3	TRBD1
CATSRSGLAGGGQYF	TRBV15	TRBD2